This is a list of T cell receptor beta chains from one sample in a study of T cell repertoires in cytomegalovirus infection. These receptors are not linked to any known antigen. One entry per CDR3 protein results from TCRdb running MiXCR on the reads. The data hold 90,000 to 120,000 distinct CDR3 sequences, with under 50% observed a single time. This specimen was CD8+ T cells from cultured PBMCs, taken from culture after CMV antigen stimulation. The receptors derive from a human donor in good health (CMV status not recorded). Some clones in this sample may be carry-over from other donors' samples. Both conserved end residues are part of each CDR3. D genes are given only for firm matches. Clone sizes are given selectively: once, few, many, or a class where the clone is expanded.

J: TRBJ2-5; V: TRBV2; D: .; size: .; DNA: TGTGCCAGCAGTGCTACGGACAGCCAAGAGACCCAGTACTTC; CDR3: CASSATDSQETQYF
J: TRBJ2-1; V: TRBV7-3; D: .; size: many; DNA: TGTGCCAGCAGCGCCGCCGGGTTCTACAATGAGCAGTTCTTC; CDR3: CASSAAGFYNEQFF
J: TRBJ2-7; V: TRBV7-2; D: TRBD2; size: .; DNA: TGTGCCAGCAGCTTAGGGTTAGCGGGGGGATTTAACTCCTACGAGCAGTACTTC; CDR3: CASSLGLAGGFNSYEQYF
J: TRBJ2-6; V: TRBV7-9; D: .; size: .; DNA: TGTGCCAGCAGCTTCGCCGACACTTCTGGGGCCAACGTCCTGACTTTC; CDR3: CASSFADTSGANVLTF
J: TRBJ1-1; V: TRBV5-1; D: TRBD1; size: .; DNA: TGCGCCAGCAGCTATGGACAGGGGGCTGAAGCTTTCTTT; CDR3: CASSYGQGAEAFF
J: TRBJ1-1; V: TRBV19; D: .; size: few; DNA: TGTGCCAGTAGTATGAGTCAGAACACTGAAGCTTTCTTT; CDR3: CASSMSQNTEAFF
J: TRBJ1-5; V: TRBV7-9; D: .; size: .; DNA: TGTGCCAGCAGCTCTCTCCGGGACGGGAGCAATCAGCCCCAGCATTTT; CDR3: CASSSLRDGSNQPQHF
J: TRBJ2-7; V: TRBV19; D: .; size: .; DNA: TGTGCCAGTAGTTGGCGGCAGGGCTACGAGCAGTACTTC; CDR3: CASSWRQGYEQYF
J: TRBJ2-1; V: TRBV27; D: .; size: .; DNA: TGTGCCGCACTTGCGGGGGCCTCGTACAATGAGCAGTTCTTC; CDR3: CAALAGASYNEQFF
J: TRBJ2-3; V: TRBV12-3/TRBV12-4; D: .; size: .; DNA: TGTGCCAGCAGGAGGGGGGGAGATACGCAGTATTTT; CDR3: CASRRGGDTQYF
J: TRBJ2-7; V: TRBV27; D: TRBD2; size: .; DNA: TGTGCCAGCAGTTTTGGCGGGGGGGCGTACGAGCAGTACTTC; CDR3: CASSFGGGAYEQYF
J: TRBJ1-1; V: TRBV7-2; D: .; size: .; DNA: TGTGCCAGCAGCTTAGAGGCAGGCGGGACTGAAGCTTTCTTT; CDR3: CASSLEAGGTEAFF
J: TRBJ2-1; V: TRBV4-1; D: TRBD2; size: .; DNA: TGCGCCAGCAGCCAAGATTGGCTAGCGGGAGACTCATTCTTC; CDR3: CASSQDWLAGDSFF
J: TRBJ2-2; V: TRBV20-1; D: TRBD2; size: .; DNA: TGCAGTGCTCGGGTTCAAGGGAGGGACACCGGGGAGCTGTTTTTT; CDR3: CSARVQGRDTGELFF
J: TRBJ2-5; V: TRBV7-2; D: .; size: .; DNA: TGTGCCAGCAGTGAGGGGACCCAGTACTTC; CDR3: CASSEGTQYF
J: TRBJ1-4; V: TRBV7-8; D: .; size: few; DNA: TGTGCCAGCAGCTTCGGGAACACTGCATTGAGTCGTGAAAAACTGTTTTTT; CDR3: CASSFGNTALSREKLFF
J: TRBJ1-2; V: TRBV7-6; D: TRBD1; size: few; DNA: TGTGCCAGCAGCTCATCCGGGACAGGGTTTAGCTATGGCTACACCTTC; CDR3: CASSSSGTGFSYGYTF
J: TRBJ1-1; V: TRBV6-5; D: .; size: .; DNA: TGTGCCAGCAGTCGCCCGGGATCTGAAGCTTTCTTT; CDR3: CASSRPGSEAFF
J: TRBJ1-1; V: TRBV12-3/TRBV12-4; D: TRBD1; size: .; DNA: TGTACCAGCAGTCCCAGGACAGGGTTGACTGAAGCTTTCTTT; CDR3: CTSSPRTGLTEAFF
J: TRBJ2-3; V: TRBV11-2; D: .; size: .; DNA: TGTGCCTTGGGGCAGGGCGTGGGAGATACGCAGTATTTT; CDR3: CALGQGVGDTQYF
J: TRBJ2-1; V: TRBV19; D: TRBD2; size: .; DNA: TGTGCCAGTAGTCTAGCGGGGGGGCATGAGCAGTTCTTC; CDR3: CASSLAGGHEQFF
J: TRBJ2-2; V: TRBV7-2; D: .; size: .; DNA: TGTGCCAGCAGCCCCTCCGGGGAGCTGTTTTTT; CDR3: CASSPSGELFF
J: TRBJ1-1; V: TRBV19; D: .; size: few; DNA: TGTGCCAGTAGTGTAGCATTATACACTGAAGCTTTCTTT; CDR3: CASSVALYTEAFF
J: TRBJ2-5; V: TRBV5-1; D: TRBD2; size: .; DNA: TGCGCCAGAGCCCAACCAGCGGGGGGAGAGACCCAGTACTTC; CDR3: CARAQPAGGETQYF
J: TRBJ1-2; V: TRBV7-3; D: .; size: .; DNA: TGTGCCAGCAGCCCCCTTCCAGGCCTTAATGGCTACACCTTC; CDR3: CASSPLPGLNGYTF
J: TRBJ1-5; V: TRBV20-1; D: .; size: few; DNA: TGCAGTGCTAGAGATCTCGGGGGCGGACAGCCCCAGCATTTT; CDR3: CSARDLGGGQPQHF
J: TRBJ2-7; V: TRBV27; D: TRBD2; size: .; DNA: TGTGCCAGCAGTTTATATCTGTCGGGGGGGGCCCGCAACGAGCAGTACTTC; CDR3: CASSLYLSGGARNEQYF
J: TRBJ1-5; V: TRBV6-2/TRBV6-3; D: .; size: .; DNA: TGTGCCAGCAGTTACCTCGCCCCCAATCAGCCCCAGCATTTT; CDR3: CASSYLAPNQPQHF
J: TRBJ1-1; V: TRBV11-2; D: .; size: many; DNA: TGTGCCAGCAGCTTAGCTGATGTAGCTGTGAACACTGAAGCTTTCTTT; CDR3: CASSLADVAVNTEAFF
J: TRBJ1-2; V: TRBV19; D: TRBD1; size: many; DNA: TGTGCCAGTAGTGACAGACAGGGTAGTGCCTATGGCTACACCTTC; CDR3: CASSDRQGSAYGYTF
J: TRBJ1-1; V: TRBV27; D: TRBD1; size: many; DNA: TGTGCCAGCAGTTCGACAGGGCCTAACACTGAAGCTTTCTTT; CDR3: CASSSTGPNTEAFF
J: TRBJ2-7; V: TRBV27; D: .; size: .; DNA: TGTGCCAGCAGTTTAAGTCTGGGAAGCTCCTACGAGCAGTACTTC; CDR3: CASSLSLGSSYEQYF
J: TRBJ2-2; V: TRBV12-3/TRBV12-4; D: .; size: .; DNA: TGTGCCAGCAGTTTAGAAGCGGTTTCGGGGTACACCGGGGAGCTGTTTTTT; CDR3: CASSLEAVSGYTGELFF
J: TRBJ1-4; V: TRBV4-1; D: .; size: few; DNA: TGCGCCAGCAGCCAAGCCTTCCAGGCTAATGAAAAACTGTTTTTT; CDR3: CASSQAFQANEKLFF
J: TRBJ2-7; V: TRBV29-1; D: .; size: .; DNA: TGCAGCGTTATCGGAGACCTTTCGACCGGAGAGCAGTACTTC; CDR3: CSVIGDLSTGEQYF
J: TRBJ2-1; V: TRBV2; D: TRBD2; size: few; DNA: TGTGCCAGCAGCACTGACCGTCACTCGGGACTAGCGGGGGGATGGTATGAGCAGTTCTTC; CDR3: CASSTDRHSGLAGGWYEQFF
J: TRBJ2-2; V: TRBV7-6; D: .; size: few; DNA: TGTGCCAGCAGCATCAGGGACGTCCCCGGGGAGCTGTTTTTT; CDR3: CASSIRDVPGELFF
J: TRBJ1-1; V: TRBV5-5; D: .; size: few; DNA: TGTGCCAGCAGCTTGACGGGAGGCAGCAAGGAGGCTTTCTTT; CDR3: CASSLTGGSKEAFF
J: TRBJ2-4; V: TRBV20-1; D: TRBD1; size: few; DNA: TGCAGTGCTAGAGATTGGACAGGGGAGGCCAAAAACATTCAGTACTTC; CDR3: CSARDWTGEAKNIQYF
J: TRBJ1-5; V: TRBV27; D: .; size: few; DNA: TGTGCCAGCAGTTTAGGGGAAGGTCAGCCCCAGCATTTT; CDR3: CASSLGEGQPQHF
J: TRBJ1-5; V: TRBV4-1; D: .; size: .; DNA: TGCGCCAGCAGCCATATTACAGGGCACAATCAGCCCCAGCATTTT; CDR3: CASSHITGHNQPQHF
J: TRBJ2-6; V: TRBV7-2; D: .; size: few; DNA: TGTGCCAGCAGCTTCACTTTCACTGGGGCCAACGTCCTGACTTTC; CDR3: CASSFTFTGANVLTF
J: TRBJ1-4; V: TRBV2; D: TRBD1; size: few; DNA: TGTGCCAGCAGTGAAGGGGACAGGGAGAATGAAAAACTGTTTTTT; CDR3: CASSEGDRENEKLFF
J: TRBJ1-1; V: TRBV7-2; D: .; size: .; DNA: TGTGCCAGCAGCTTAATAGGGTCTGGGAACACTGAAGCTTTCTTT; CDR3: CASSLIGSGNTEAFF
J: TRBJ1-4; V: TRBV6-6; D: TRBD1; size: .; DNA: TGTGCCAGCAGTTACCTGGGGACAGGGGACGAAAAACTGTTTTTT; CDR3: CASSYLGTGDEKLFF
J: TRBJ2-5; V: TRBV7-3; D: .; size: .; DNA: TGTGCCAGCAGCTTATGGGGGGGGCGAGAGACCCAGTACTTC; CDR3: CASSLWGGRETQYF
J: TRBJ2-5; V: TRBV6-5; D: .; size: few; DNA: TGTGCCAGCAGTTACTCTGACGGGTCGGAGACCCAGTACTTC; CDR3: CASSYSDGSETQYF
J: TRBJ1-3; V: TRBV11-2; D: .; size: .; DNA: TGTGCCAGCAGCTTAGGTTGGGTCTCTGGAAACACCATATATTTT; CDR3: CASSLGWVSGNTIYF
J: TRBJ2-3; V: TRBV6-5; D: .; size: .; DNA: TGTGCCAGCAGTTATTTGGTGGGGGGCACAGATACGCAGTATTTT; CDR3: CASSYLVGGTDTQYF
J: TRBJ2-7; V: TRBV7-9; D: TRBD2; size: .; DNA: TGTGCCAGCGATTTTAGCGGGGGTGGCGAGCAGTACTTC; CDR3: CASDFSGGGEQYF
J: TRBJ2-3; V: TRBV2; D: TRBD2; size: .; DNA: TGTGCCAGCAGTGACTGGGCGGGGGACACAGATACGCAGTATTTT; CDR3: CASSDWAGDTDTQYF
J: TRBJ1-1; V: TRBV19; D: .; size: few; DNA: TGTGCCAGTAGTAGCAGCCTGAACACTGAAGCTTTCTTT; CDR3: CASSSSLNTEAFF
J: TRBJ2-5; V: TRBV4-1; D: .; size: .; DNA: TGCGCCAGCAGCCTCCCCGGCTCACGGGAGACCCAGTACTTC; CDR3: CASSLPGSRETQYF
J: TRBJ2-2; V: TRBV28; D: TRBD2; size: .; DNA: TGTGCCAGCACCCAGCTCCCTAGCGGGCACACCGGGGAGCTGTTTTTT; CDR3: CASTQLPSGHTGELFF
J: TRBJ1-5; V: TRBV27; D: .; size: .; DNA: TGTGCCAGCAGTTTAACAGGGATTTTCAATCAGCCCCAGCATTTT; CDR3: CASSLTGIFNQPQHF
J: TRBJ1-2; V: TRBV7-9; D: TRBD1; size: few; DNA: TGTGCCAGCAGCTTAGAGGGGGCCGGAGGCTACACCTTC; CDR3: CASSLEGAGGYTF
J: TRBJ2-7; V: TRBV12-3/TRBV12-4; D: TRBD1; size: .; DNA: TGTGCCAGCAGTTTGACAGGGGTCGAGCAGTACTTC; CDR3: CASSLTGVEQYF